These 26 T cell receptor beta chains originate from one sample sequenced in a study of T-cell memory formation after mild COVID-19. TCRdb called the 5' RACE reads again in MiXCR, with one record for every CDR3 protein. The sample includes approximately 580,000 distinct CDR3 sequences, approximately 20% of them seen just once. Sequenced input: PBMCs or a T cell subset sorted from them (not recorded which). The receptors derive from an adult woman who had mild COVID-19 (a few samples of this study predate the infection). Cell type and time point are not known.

CDR3: CASSSGTTIYYEQYF. The CDR3 DNA reads as TGCGCCAGCAGCTCCGGGACTACGATTTACTACGAGCAGTACTTC. The chain recombines TRBV5-1 with TRBJ2-7, with 7 bases lining up with TRBD2. This CDR3 is 15 amino acids long. Germline V gene sequence: CDR1 SGHRS, CDR2 YFSETQ. V was pared by 3 bases and J by 3 bases, with 9 bases of the junction left unmatched.

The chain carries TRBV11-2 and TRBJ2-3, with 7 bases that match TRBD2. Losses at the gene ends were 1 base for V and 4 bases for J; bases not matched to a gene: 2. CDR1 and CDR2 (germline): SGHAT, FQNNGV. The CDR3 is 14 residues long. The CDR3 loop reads CASSLVGGPDTQYF. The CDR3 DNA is TGTGCCAGCAGCTTAGTGGGAGGGCCAGATACGCAGTATTTT.

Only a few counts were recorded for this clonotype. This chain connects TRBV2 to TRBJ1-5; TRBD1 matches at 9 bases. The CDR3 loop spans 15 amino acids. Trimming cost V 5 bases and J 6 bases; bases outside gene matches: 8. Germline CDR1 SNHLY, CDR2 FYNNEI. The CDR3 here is CASSFRDRVGQPQHF. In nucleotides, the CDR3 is TGTGCCAGCAGTTTCCGGGACAGGGTTGGTCAGCCCCAGCATTTT. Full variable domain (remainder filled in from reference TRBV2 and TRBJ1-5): EPEVTQTPSHQVTQMGQEVILRCVPISNHLYFYWYRQILGQKVEFLVSFYNNEISEKSEIFDDQFSVERPDGSNFTLKIRSTKLEDSAMYFCASSFRDRVGQPQHFGDGTRLSIL.

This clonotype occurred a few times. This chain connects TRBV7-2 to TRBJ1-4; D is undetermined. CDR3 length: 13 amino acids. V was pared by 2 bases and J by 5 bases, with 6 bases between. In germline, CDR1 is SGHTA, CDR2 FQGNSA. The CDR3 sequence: CASSLQDNEKLFF. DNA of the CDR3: TGTGCCAGCAGCTTACAGGACAATGAAAAACTGTTTTTT.

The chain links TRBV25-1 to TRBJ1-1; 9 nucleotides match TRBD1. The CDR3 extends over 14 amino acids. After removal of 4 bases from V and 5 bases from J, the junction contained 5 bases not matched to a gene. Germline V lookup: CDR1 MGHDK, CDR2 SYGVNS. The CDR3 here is CASSGGTGTTEAFF. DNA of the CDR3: TGTGCCAGCAGTGGGGGGACAGGGACGACTGAAGCTTTCTTT.

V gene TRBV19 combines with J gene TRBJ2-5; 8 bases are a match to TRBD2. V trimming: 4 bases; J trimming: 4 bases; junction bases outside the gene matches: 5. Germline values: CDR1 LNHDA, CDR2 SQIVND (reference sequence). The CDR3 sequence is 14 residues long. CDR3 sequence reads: CASSRLASGETQYF. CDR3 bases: TGTGCCAGTAGTAGACTAGCGTCTGGAGAGACCCAGTACTTC.

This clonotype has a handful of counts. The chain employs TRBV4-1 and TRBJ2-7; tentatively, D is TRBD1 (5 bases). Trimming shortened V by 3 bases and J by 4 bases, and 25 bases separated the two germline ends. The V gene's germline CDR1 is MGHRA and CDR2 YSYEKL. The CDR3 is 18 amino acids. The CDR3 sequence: CASSHFAEMAPRGYEQYF. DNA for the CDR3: TGCGCCAGCAGCCATTTTGCCGAGATGGCACCAAGGGGTTACGAGCAGTACTTC.

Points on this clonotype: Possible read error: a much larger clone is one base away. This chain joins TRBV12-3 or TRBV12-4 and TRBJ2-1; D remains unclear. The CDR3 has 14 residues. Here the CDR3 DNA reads TGTGCCAGCAGTTTTTCCCTCGGCGGCAATAAGCAGTTCTTC. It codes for CASSFSLGGNKQFF.

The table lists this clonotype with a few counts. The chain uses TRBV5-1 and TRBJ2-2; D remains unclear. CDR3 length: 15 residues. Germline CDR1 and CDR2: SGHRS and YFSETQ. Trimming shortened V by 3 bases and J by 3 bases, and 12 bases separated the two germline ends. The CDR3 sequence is CASSSQQVDTGELFF. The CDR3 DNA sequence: TGCGCCAGCAGCTCACAGCAGGTGGACACCGGGGAGCTGTTTTTT.

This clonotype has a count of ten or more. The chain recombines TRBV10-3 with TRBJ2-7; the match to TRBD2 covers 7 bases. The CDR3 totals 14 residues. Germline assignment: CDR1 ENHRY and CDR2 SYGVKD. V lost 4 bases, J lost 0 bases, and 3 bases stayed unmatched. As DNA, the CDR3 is TGTGCCATCAGTGGAGGCGGGAGCTCCTACGAGCAGTACTTC. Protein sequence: CAISGGGSSYEQYF.

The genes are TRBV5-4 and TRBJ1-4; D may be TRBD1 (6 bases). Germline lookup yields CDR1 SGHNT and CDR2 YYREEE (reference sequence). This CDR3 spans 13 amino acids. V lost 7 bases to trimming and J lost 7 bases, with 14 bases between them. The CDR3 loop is CASRNRDGEKLFF. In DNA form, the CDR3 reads TGTGCCAGCCGAAACAGGGATGGTGAAAAACTGTTTTTT.

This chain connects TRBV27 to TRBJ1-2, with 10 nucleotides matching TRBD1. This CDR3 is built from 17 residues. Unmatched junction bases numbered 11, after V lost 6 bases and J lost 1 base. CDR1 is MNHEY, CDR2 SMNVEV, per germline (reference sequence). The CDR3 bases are TGTGCCAGCAGCCCCCGGGACAGGGGATTAGTTAACTATGGCTACACCTTC. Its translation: CASSPRDRGLVNYGYTF.

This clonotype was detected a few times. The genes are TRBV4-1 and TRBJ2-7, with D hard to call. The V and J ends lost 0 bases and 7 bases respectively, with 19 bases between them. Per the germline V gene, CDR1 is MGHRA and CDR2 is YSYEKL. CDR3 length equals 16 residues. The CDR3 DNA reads TGCGCCAGCAGCCAAGATCGCGCAGGCCGGTTCTGGGAGCAGTACTTC. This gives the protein CASSQDRAGRFWEQYF.

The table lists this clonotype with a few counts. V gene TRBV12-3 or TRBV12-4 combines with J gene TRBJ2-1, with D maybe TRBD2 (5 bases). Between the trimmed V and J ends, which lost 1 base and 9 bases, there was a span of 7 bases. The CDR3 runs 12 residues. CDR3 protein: CASSLGETEQFF. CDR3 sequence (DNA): TGTGCCAGCAGTTTAGGGGAGACTGAGCAGTTCTTC.

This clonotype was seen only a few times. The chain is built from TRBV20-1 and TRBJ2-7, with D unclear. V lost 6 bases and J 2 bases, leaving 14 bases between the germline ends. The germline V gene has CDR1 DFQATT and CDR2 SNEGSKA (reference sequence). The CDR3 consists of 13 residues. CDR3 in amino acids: CSAYPQSPYEQYF. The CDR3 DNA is TGCAGTGCCTACCCACAGTCCCCCTACGAGCAGTACTTC.

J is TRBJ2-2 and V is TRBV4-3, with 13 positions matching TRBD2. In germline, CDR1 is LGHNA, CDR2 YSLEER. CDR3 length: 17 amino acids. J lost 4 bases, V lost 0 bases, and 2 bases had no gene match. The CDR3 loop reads CASSQDGLAGVTGELFF. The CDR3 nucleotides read TGCGCCAGCAGCCAAGATGGACTAGCGGGAGTCACCGGGGAGCTGTTTTTT.

The chain's CDR3 is CAISEYSYEQYF. For the CDR3, the DNA is TGTGCCATCAGTGAGTACTCCTACGAGCAGTACTTC. V usage is TRBV10-3 and J usage is TRBJ2-7; D not certain. The CDR3 loop spans 12 amino acids. From germline, CDR1 is ENHRY and CDR2 SYGVKD. The V end lost 1 base, the J end lost 0 bases, and 1 base lay between the germline ends.

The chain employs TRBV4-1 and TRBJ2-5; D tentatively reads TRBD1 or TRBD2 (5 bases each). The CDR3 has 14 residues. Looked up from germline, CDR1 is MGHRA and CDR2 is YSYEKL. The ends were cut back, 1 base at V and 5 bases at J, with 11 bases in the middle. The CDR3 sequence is CASSQVGREETQYF. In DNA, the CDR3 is TGCGCCAGCAGCCAAGTCGGCAGGGAGGAGACCCAGTACTTC.

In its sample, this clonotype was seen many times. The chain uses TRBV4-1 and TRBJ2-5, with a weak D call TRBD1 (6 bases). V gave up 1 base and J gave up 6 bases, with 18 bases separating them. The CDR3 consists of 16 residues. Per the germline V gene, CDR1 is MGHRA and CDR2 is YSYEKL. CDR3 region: CASSQAPAGQGKTQYF. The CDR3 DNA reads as TGCGCCAGCAGCCAAGCCCCCGCTGGTCAGGGGAAGACCCAGTACTTC.

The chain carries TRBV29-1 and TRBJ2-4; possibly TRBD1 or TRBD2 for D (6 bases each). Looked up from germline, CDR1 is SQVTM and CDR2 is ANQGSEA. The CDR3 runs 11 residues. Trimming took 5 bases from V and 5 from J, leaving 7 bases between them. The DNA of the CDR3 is TGCAGCGTTAGGGGGGAAAACATTCAGTACTTC. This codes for CSVRGENIQYF.

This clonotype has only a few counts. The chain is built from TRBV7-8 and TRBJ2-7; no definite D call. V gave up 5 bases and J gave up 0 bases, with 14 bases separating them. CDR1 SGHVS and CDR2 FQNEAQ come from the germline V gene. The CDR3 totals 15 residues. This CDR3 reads CASSPLVRLSYEQYF. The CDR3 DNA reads TGTGCCAGCAGCCCTCTGGTCCGTCTCTCCTACGAGCAGTACTTC.

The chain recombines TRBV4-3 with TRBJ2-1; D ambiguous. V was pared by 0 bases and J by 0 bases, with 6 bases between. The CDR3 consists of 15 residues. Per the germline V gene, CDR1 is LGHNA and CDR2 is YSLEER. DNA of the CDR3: TGCGCCAGCAGCCAAGATCGAGTCTCCTACAATGAGCAGTTCTTC. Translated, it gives CASSQDRVSYNEQFF.

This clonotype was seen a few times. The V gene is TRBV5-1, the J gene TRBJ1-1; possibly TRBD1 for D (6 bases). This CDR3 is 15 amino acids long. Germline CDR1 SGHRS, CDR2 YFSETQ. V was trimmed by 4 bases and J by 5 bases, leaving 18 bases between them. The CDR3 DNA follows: TGCGCCAGCAGCGGGGAAGGACAGTTGGGAACTGAAGCTTTCTTT. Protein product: CASSGEGQLGTEAFF. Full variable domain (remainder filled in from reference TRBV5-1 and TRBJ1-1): KAGVTQTPRYLIKTRGQQVTLSCSPISGHRSVSWYQQTPGQGLQFLFEYFSETQRNKGNFPGRFSGRQFSNSRSEMNVSTLELGDSALYLCASSGEGQLGTEAFFGQGTRLTVV.

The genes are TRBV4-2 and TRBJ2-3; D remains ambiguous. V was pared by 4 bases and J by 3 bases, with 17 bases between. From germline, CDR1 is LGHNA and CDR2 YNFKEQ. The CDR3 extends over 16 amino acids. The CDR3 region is CASSPLGPEETDTQYF. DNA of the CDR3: TGTGCCAGCAGCCCACTGGGTCCTGAGGAAACAGATACGCAGTATTTT.

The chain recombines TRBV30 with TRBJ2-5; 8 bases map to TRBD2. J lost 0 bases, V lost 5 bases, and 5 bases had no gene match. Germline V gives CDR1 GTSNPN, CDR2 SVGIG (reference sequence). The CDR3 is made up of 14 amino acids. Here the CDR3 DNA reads TGTGCCTGGTACGCTAGCGGGTACCAAGAGACCCAGTACTTC. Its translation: CAWYASGYQETQYF.

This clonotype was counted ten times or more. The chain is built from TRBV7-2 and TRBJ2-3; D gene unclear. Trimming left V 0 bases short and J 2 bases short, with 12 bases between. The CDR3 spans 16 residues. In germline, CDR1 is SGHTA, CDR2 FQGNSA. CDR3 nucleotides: TGTGCCAGCAGCTTAGCGGGTGGGAAATCCACAGATACGCAGTATTTT. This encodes CASSLAGGKSTDTQYF.